This T cell receptor (beta chain) is drawn from a study of identifying expanded T cells in peripheral blood. No infections or other immune events were documented during collection. Profiled with immunoSEQ multiplex PCR; TCRdb holds only in-frame clones, not every one. This table holds about 52,000 clones, 65% to 90% found once. General observations from the study: Technical replicates showed approximately 1.2 changed clones; two weeks about 16; four weeks 19. Roughly two-week clone count variance significantly increased as total template count grew.

Comments on this clone: Antigen specificity is unknown.

The CDR3 length is 12 residues. CDR1 is MDHEN, CDR2 SYDVKM, per germline. Trimming shortened V by 6 bases and J by 10 bases, and 15 bases separated the two germline ends. The TCR sequence derives from a person aged 18-69 years in good health. The rearrangement links TRBV28 to TRBJ1-1; D perhaps matches TRBD1 (5 bases). The sample comprised blood. CDR3 sequence reads: CASSRGGVRAFF. The DNA of the CDR3 is TGTGCCAGCAGCCGGGGGGGGGTTCGAGCTTTCTTT.